The following is a T cell receptor (beta chain) sequence with its context. The CDR3 covers 16 residues. Only in-frame clones appear in the TCRdb table, and some are missing; sequencing was by immunoSEQ multiplex PCR. The profile covers roughly 120,000 clones, with 86% appearing a single time and about 5.4% taken by the ten largest. The data were taken from a study of blood T cell repertoires in COVID-19. Study-wide context: Researchers got acute and convalescent COVID-19 samples from the United States, Italy and Spain. T cells, B-cell-depleted T cells, or PBMCs provided the cDNA or gDNA that served as material.

This TCR came from a human donor in a cohort sampled during active COVID-19. Source material: peripheral blood. The V and J genes are TRBV21-1 and TRBJ2-1; the D segment call TRBD1 is taken from the table without a DNA check. TRBV21-1 is a pseudogene segment. The CDR3 region has the DNA TGTGCCAGCACGTTTATCCCGGGACAGGGAAACAATGAGCAGTTCTTC. It codes for CASTFIPGQGNNEQFF.